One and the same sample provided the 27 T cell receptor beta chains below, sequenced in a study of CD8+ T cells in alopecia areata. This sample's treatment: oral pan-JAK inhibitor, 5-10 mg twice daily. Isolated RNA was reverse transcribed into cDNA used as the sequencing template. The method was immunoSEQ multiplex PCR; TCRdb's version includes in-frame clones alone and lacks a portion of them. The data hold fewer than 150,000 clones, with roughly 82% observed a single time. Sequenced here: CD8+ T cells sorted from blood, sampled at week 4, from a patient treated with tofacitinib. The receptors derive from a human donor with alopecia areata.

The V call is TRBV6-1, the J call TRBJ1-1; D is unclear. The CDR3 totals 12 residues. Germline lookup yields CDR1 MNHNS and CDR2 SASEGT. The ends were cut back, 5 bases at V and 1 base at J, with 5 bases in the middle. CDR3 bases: TGTGCCAGCAGTCGGGCGAACACTGAAGCTTTCTTT. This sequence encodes CASSRANTEAFF.

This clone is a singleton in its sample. The chain's CDR3 is CASSLGGAGGTQYF. The CDR3 DNA follows: TGTGCCAGCAGCTTAGGGGGGGCCGGAGGGACGCAGTATTTT. V and J are TRBV11-2 and TRBJ2-3; TRBD1 or TRBD2 may be the D gene (6 bases each). The CDR3 covers 14 residues. Germline loops: CDR1 SGHAT, CDR2 FQNNGV. V lost 1 base and J 9 bases, leaving 14 bases between the germline ends.

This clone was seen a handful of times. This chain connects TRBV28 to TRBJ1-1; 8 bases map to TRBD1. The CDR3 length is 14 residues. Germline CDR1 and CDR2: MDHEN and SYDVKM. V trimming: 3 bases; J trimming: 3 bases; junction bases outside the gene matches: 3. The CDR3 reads CASSLTGVDTEAFF. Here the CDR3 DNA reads TGTGCCAGCAGTTTGACAGGGGTCGACACTGAAGCTTTCTTT.

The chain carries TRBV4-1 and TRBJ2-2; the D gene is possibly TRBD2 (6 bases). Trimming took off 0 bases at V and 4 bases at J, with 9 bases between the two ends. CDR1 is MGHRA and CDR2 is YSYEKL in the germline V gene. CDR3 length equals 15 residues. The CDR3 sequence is CASSQDAGSTGELFF. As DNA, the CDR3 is TGCGCCAGCAGCCAAGATGCGGGGAGCACCGGGGAGCTGTTTTTT.

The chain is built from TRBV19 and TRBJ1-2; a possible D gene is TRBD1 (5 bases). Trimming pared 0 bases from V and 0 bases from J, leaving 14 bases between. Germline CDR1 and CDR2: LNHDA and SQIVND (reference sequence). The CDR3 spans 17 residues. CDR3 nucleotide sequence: TGTGCCAGTAGTATAGATCGCGGGACGGCTACTAACTATGGCTACACCTTC. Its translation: CASSIDRGTATNYGYTF.

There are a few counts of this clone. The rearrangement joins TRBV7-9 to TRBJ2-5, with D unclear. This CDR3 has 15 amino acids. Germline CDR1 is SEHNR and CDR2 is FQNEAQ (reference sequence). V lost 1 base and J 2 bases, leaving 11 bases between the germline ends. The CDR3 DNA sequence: TGTGCCAGCAGCTTAGGGTATGCGATTCAAGAGACCCAGTACTTC. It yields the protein CASSLGYAIQETQYF.

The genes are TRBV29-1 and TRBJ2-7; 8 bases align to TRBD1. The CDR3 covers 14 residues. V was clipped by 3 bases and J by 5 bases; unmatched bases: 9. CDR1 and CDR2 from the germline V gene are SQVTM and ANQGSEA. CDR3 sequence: CSVDLTGGSDEQYF. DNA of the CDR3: TGCAGCGTTGATCTAACAGGGGGAAGCGACGAGCAGTACTTC.

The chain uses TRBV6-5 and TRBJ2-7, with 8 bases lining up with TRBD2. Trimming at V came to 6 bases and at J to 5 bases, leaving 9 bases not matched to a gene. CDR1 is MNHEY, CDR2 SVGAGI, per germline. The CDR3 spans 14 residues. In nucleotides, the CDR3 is TGTGCCAGCAGGCACCGGACTAGCTCGGACGAGCAGTACTTC. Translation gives CASRHRTSSDEQYF.

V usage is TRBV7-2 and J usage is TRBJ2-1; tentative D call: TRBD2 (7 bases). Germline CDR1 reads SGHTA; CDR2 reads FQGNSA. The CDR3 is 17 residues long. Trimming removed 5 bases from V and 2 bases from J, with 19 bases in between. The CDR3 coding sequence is TGTGCCAGCAGCCACCATTCGGGGGGCGGTACCTACAATGAGCAGTTCTTC. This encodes CASSHHSGGGTYNEQFF.

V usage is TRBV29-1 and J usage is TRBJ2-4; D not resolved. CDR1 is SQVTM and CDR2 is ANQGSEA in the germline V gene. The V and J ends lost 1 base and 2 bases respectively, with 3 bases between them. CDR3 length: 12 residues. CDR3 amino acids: CSVEGTKNIQYF. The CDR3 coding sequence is TGCAGCGTTGAAGGAACCAAAAACATTCAGTACTTC. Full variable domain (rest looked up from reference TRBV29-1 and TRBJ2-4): SAVISQKPSRDICQRGTSLTIQCQVDSQVTMMFWYRQQPGQSLTLIATANQGSEATYESGFVIDKFPISRPNLTFSTLTVSNMSPEDSSIYLCSVEGTKNIQYFGAGTRLSVL.

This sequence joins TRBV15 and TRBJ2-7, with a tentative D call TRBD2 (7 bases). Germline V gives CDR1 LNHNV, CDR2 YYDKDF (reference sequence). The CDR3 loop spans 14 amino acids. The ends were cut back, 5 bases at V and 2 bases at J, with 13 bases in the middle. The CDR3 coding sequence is TGTGCCACCAGCGTCGGGCGGGGGCCCTACGAGCAGTACTTC. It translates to CATSVGRGPYEQYF.

DNA of the CDR3: TGTGCCAGCAGCGTAGGGTTCTCCACTAAAACAGATACGCAGTATTTT. This gives the protein CASSVGFSTKTDTQYF. The chain uses TRBV9 and TRBJ2-3, with D unclear. Germline V gene sequence: CDR1 SGDLS, CDR2 YYNGEE. The CDR3 extends over 16 amino acids. V dropped 0 bases and J dropped 3 bases, with 14 bases sitting between them.

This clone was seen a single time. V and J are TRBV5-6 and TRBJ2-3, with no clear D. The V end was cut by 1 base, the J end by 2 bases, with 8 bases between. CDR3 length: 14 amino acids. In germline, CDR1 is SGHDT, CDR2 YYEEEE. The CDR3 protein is CASSLFVPTDTQYF. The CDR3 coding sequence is TGTGCCAGCAGCTTGTTCGTACCCACAGATACGCAGTATTTT. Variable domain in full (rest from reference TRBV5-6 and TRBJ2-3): DAGVTQSPTHLIKTRGQQVTLRCSPKSGHDTVSWYQQALGQGPQFIFQYYEEEERQRGNFPDRFSGHQFPNYSSELNVNALLLGDSALYLCASSLFVPTDTQYFGPGTRLTVL.

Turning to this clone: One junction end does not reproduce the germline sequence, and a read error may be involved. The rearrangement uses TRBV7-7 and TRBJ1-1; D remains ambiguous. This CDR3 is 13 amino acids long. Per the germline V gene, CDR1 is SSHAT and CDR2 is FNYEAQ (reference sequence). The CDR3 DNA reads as TGTGCTAGCAGCCCCGAGCCGAACACTGAAGCTTTCTTT. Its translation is CASSPEPNTEAFF.

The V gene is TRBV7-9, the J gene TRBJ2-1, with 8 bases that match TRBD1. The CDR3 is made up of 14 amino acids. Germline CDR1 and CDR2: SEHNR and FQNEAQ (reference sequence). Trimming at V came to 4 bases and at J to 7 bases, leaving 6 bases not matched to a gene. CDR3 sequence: CASSSYNRGNEQFF. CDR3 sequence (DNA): TGTGCCAGCAGCTCGTACAACAGGGGGAATGAGCAGTTCTTC.

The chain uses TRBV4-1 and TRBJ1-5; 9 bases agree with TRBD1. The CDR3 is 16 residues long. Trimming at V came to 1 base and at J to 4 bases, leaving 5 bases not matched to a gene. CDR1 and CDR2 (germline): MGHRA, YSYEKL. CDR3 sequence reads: CASSQGGTGLNQPQHF. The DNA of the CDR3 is TGCGCCAGCAGCCAAGGAGGGACAGGGCTAAATCAGCCCCAGCATTTT.

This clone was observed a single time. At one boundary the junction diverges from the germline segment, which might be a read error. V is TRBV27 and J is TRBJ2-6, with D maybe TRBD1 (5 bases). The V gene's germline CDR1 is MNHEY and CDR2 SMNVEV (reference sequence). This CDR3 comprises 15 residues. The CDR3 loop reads CASSLGSSGANALTF. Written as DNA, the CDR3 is TGTGCCAGCAGTTTGGGAAGCTCTGGGGCCAACGCCCTGACTTTC.

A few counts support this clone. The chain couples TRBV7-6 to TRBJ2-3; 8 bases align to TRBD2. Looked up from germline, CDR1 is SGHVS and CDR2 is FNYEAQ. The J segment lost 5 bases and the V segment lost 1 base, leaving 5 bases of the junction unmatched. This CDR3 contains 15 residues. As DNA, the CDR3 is TGTGCCAGCAGCTTAGTAGCGGGGATATTAGATACGCAGTATTTT. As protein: CASSLVAGILDTQYF. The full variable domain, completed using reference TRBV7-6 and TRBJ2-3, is GAGVSQSPRYKVTKRGQDVALRCDPISGHVSLYWYRQALGQGPEFLTYFNYEAQQDKSGLPNDRFSAERPEGSISTLTIQRTEQRDSAMYRCASSLVAGILDTQYFGPGTRLTVL.

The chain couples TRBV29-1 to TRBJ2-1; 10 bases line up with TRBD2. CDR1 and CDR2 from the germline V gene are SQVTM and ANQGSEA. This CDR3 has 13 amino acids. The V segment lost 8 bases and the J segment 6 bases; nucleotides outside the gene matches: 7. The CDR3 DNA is TGCAGCTTGTCACTAGCGGGGTCCAATGAGCAGTTCTTC. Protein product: CSLSLAGSNEQFF.

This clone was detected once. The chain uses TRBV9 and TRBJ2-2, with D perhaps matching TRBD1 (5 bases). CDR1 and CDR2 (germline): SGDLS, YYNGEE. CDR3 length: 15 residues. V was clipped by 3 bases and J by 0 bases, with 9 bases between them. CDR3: CASSATGANTGELFF. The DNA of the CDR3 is TGTGCCAGCAGCGCCACAGGCGCGAACACCGGGGAGCTGTTTTTT.

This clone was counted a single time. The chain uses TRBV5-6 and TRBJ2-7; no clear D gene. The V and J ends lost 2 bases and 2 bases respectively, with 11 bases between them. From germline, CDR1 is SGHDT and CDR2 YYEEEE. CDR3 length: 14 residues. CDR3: CASSFRSPPYEQYF. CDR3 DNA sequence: TGTGCCAGCAGCTTCCGAAGCCCTCCCTACGAGCAGTACTTC.

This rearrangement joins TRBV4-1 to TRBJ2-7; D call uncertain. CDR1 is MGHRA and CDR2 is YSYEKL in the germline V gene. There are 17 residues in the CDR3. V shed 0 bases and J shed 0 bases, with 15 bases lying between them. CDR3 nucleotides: TGCGCCAGCAGCCAAGATTCAGGCGAATTCAGCTCCTACGAGCAGTACTTC. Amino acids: CASSQDSGEFSSYEQYF.

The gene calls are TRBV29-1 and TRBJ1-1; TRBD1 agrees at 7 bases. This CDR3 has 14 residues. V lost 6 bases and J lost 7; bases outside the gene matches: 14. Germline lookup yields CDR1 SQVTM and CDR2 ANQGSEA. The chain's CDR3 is CSVDSDRANSEAFF. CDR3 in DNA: TGCAGCGTAGACTCAGACAGGGCAAATAGTGAAGCTTTCTTT.

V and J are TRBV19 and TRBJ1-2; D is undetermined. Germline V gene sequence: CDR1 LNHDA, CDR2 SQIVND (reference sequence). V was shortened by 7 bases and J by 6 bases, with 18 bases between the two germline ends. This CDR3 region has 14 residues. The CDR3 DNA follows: TGTGCCAGTACCAATCCCCGTGACTGGAATGGCTACACCTTC. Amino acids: CASTNPRDWNGYTF.

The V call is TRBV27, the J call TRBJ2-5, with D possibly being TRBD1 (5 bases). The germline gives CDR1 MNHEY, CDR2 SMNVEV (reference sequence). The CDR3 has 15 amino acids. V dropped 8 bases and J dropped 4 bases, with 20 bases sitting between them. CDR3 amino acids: CASRDLGQGTETQYF. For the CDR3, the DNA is TGTGCCAGCCGTGACTTGGGGCAGGGTACAGAGACCCAGTACTTC.

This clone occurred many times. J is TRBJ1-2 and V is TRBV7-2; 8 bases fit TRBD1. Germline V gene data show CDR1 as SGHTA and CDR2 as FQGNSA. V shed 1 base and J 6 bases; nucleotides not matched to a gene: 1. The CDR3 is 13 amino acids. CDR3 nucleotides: TGTGCCAGCAGCTTAGGGACAGGGAATGGCTACACCTTC. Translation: CASSLGTGNGYTF.

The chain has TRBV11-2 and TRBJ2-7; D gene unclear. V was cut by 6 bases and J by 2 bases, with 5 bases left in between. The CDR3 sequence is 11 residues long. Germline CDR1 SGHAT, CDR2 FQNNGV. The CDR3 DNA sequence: TGTGCCAGCAGTTACACCTACGAGCAGTACTTC. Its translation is CASSYTYEQYF.